This T cell receptor (beta chain) was identified in a study of blood T cell repertoires in COVID-19. Across the study: T cells, B-cell-depleted T cells, or PBMCs provided the cDNA or gDNA that served as material.

Germline CDR1 is KGHSH and CDR2 is LQKENI. The CDR3 consists of 15 residues. J gave up 4 bases and V 3 bases, and 5 bases lay outside the gene matches. Donors were grouped by their self-reported clinical history. Sequencing was performed with immunoSEQ multiplex PCR; in TCRdb, only in-frame clones are kept and a portion is missing. The sample lists around 250,000 clones, about 89% occurring once. The sequence was obtained from a human donor in a cohort exposed to, infected with or recovered from COVID-19 (not recorded which). The donor label of this sample is uncertain. V is TRBV18 and J is TRBJ2-1, with 8 positions matching TRBD1. Sequencing was done on a sample of PBMCs or T cells enriched from blood (not recorded which). CDR3 DNA: TGTGCCAGCTCACCCCGGGACAGGCCATACAATGAGCAGTTCTTC. Protein product: CASSPRDRPYNEQFF.